This T cell receptor beta chain was sequenced in a study of blood T cells in healthy people across ages. Findings of the study overall: As age increased, TCR beta diversity per million T cells fell in a roughly linear fashion. PBMCs that were unsorted prevented a conclusive naive versus antigen-experienced comparison.

Primers used in a second PCR of about 7 to 12 cycles were a sample-barcoded 5' primer and a J-beta primer mix. TCRdb independently ran MiXCR on the 5' RACE reads; one entry per CDR3 protein. The sample has nearly 800,000 distinct CDR3 sequences; roughly 25% are singletons. Comment on this clonotype: The antigen is unknown.

Germline loops: CDR1 MNHNY, CDR2 SVGAGI (reference sequence). CDR3 length: 15 residues. V lost 5 bases and J 11 bases, leaving 24 bases between the germline ends. This sample also belongs to another study, concerning T cells of mothers and their children. From that study: cDNA was synthesized from all extracted RNA at approximately 1.5 ug per reaction. Related pairs of mothers and children showed slightly higher, non-significant overlap versus unrelated pairs.

This TCR derives from a boy aged 5 to 17 in good health. Sequencing was carried out using blood. The gene calls are TRBV6-6 and TRBJ2-5, with D possibly matching TRBD2 (7 bases). The CDR3 is CASSQGGGAQGEQYF. CDR3 nucleotides: TGTGCCAGCAGTCAGGGAGGGGGGGCACAAGGAGAGCAGTACTTC.